This TCR beta chain was captured by sequencing in a study of CD8 T cells in Susac syndrome. Study-level findings and limits: The TCR sequencing and HLA analysis in the study involved a relatively small number of individuals, as the study acknowledged.

Bulk CD8+ and CD4+ cells came from magnetic negative isolation; CD8+ TEMRA by FACS. With random hexamers, about 0.45 to 1 ug RNA was reverse transcribed. Across 54 Vbeta and 13 Jbeta, TCR beta CDR3 was amplified with immunoSEQ multiplex PCR. MiXCR, run by TCRdb on the immunoSEQ multiplex PCR reads, gives a single entry per CDR3 protein. The sample yields 230,000 or so distinct CDR3 sequences, nearly 97% seen once. On this clonotype: Antigen: not known.

The V gene lost 4 bases and the J gene lost 0 bases, with 16 bases spanning the gap. The V gene's germline CDR1 is SNHLY and CDR2 FYNNEI. This CDR3 is 17 amino acids long. The chain uses TRBV2 and TRBJ2-1; D call uncertain. The TCR comes from a human donor with multiple sclerosis. Sequences were obtained from CD4+ T cells from PBMCs. This CDR3 is CASSATMTRSSYNEQFF. CDR3 sequence (DNA): TGTGCCAGCAGTGCAACCATGACGAGAAGCTCCTACAATGAGCAGTTCTTC.